This T cell receptor (beta chain) was identified in a study of cytomegalovirus exposure and HLA in healthy donors. The CDR3 is 15 residues long. V gave up 6 bases and J gave up 3 bases; unmatched junction bases: 5. Germline-derived CDR1 and CDR2 are SNHLY and FYNNEI. Points from the study as a whole: Investigators reported more than 150 TCR beta chains as tied to cytomegalovirus. It was likely that a cluster of highly shared sequence variants was a sequencing artifact. V- and J-gene trimming in TCR beta was tied to a missense DCLRE1C variant by an analysis performed later. Analysis performed later found more than 15,000 TCR beta sequences associated with HLA alleles at 0.05 false discovery rate.

This clone is a singleton in its sample. What it recognizes is unknown. PCR amplification relied on 60 Vbeta primers (plus 13 Jbeta primers). Repertoires were generated with immunoSEQ multiplex PCR, while TCRdb's copy carries only in-frame clones and drops some. The sample includes about 77,000 clones, roughly 80% of them seen just once. Sequenced input: PBMCs. The chain has TRBV2 and TRBJ2-3, with 11 bases matching TRBD2. The source is a woman between 40 and 55 years old in good health and CMV-seronegative. CDR3 amino acids: CASRTLAGATDTQYF. CDR3 DNA: TGTGCCAGCAGAACACTAGCGGGAGCTACAGATACGCAGTATTTT.